This T cell receptor (beta chain) was profiled in a study of cytomegalovirus exposure and HLA in healthy donors. Study outcomes and limitations: Reported performance of the classifier showed diagnosis of cytomegalovirus status with high specificity and sensitivity. The authors confirmed in vitro that a few CMV-associated chains were specific for CMV antigens.

Trimming cost V 7 bases and J 7 bases; bases outside gene matches: 2. The CDR3 has 13 amino acids. The germline gives CDR1 SNHLY, CDR2 FYNNEI. Donors came from a validation cohort of over a hundred subjects, distinct from the first 666-subject cohort. Libraries were prepared by immunoSEQ multiplex PCR; TCRdb keeps only in-frame clonotypes and omits some of them. The profile shows approximately 100,000 clones, approximately 88% of them singletons. Comment on this clone: Antigen unknown.

This sequence originates from a woman aged 25 to 39 in good health and CMV-seronegative. The chain uses TRBV2 and TRBJ1-4; 11 bases match TRBD1. Specimen: PBMCs. The CDR3 is CASKGQGVEKLFF. The DNA of the CDR3 is TGTGCCAGCAAGGGACAGGGGGTTGAAAAACTGTTTTTT.